These T cell receptor beta chains were read from a single sample in a study of beta chain features in type 1 diabetes. TCRdb keeps only in-frame clones here, not all; method: immunoSEQ multiplex PCR. The sample gives about 150,000 clones, about 7.3% of which show up once; about 0.6% is in the top ten. The sequencing sample was made of central memory CD4+ T cells from blood. The receptors were sampled from a young man in good health. Each CDR3 is given with its conserved first and last residue. Each record gives: clone size, V gene, D gene, CDR3 length, J gene, CDR3 DNA, CDR3 protein. A D gene is named only where the DNA matches it firmly. Clone size is given for some rows only: seen once, a few or many times, or a class if the clone is expanded.

few	TRBV4-2	.	16	TRBJ1-1	TGTGCCAGCAGCCAAGATTGGGGCAGGGAGGACACTGAAGCTTTCTTT	CASSQDWGREDTEAFF
many	TRBV4-2	.	14	TRBJ1-2	TGTGCCAGCAGCCAAGAAAGGCAGGACTATGGCTACACCTTC	CASSQERQDYGYTF
many	TRBV30	.	14	TRBJ1-3	TGTGCCTGGAGAGGAGGGGCGGGTGGAAACACCATATATTTT	CAWRGGAGGNTIYF
.	TRBV4-3	.	13	TRBJ1-5	TGCGCCAGCAGCCAAGTACAGTATCAGCCCCAGCATTTT	CASSQVQYQPQHF
many	TRBV10-3	.	14	TRBJ1-4	TGTGCCATCAAAGGCCAGGGGACTAATGAAAAACTGTTTTTT	CAIKGQGTNEKLFF
few	TRBV18	TRBD1	14	TRBJ2-7	TGTGCCAGCTCACCAGATCTCGACAGGGCTGAGCAGTACTTC	CASSPDLDRAEQYF
many	TRBV4-2	.	15	TRBJ1-2	TGTGCCAGCAGCCAAGCCCATACGGGAGCGTATGGCTACACCTTC	CASSQAHTGAYGYTF
many	TRBV5-1	.	14	TRBJ2-3	TGCGCCAGCAGCGAAGATATTCGCCGGGATACGCAGTATTTT	CASSEDIRRDTQYF
few	TRBV7-2	TRBD1	14	TRBJ1-4	TGTGCCAGCAGCCCCGACAGGGGTAATGAAAAACTGTTTTTT	CASSPDRGNEKLFF
.	TRBV15	TRBD1	15	TRBJ2-1	TGTGCCACCAGCAGGGGATGGACAGGGGTCGATGAGCAGTTCTTC	CATSRGWTGVDEQFF
.	TRBV6-6	.	15	TRBJ1-2	TGTGCCAGCAAGGTCGTAATGGACAGAAACTATGGCTACACCTTC	CASKVVMDRNYGYTF
.	TRBV6-6	.	15	TRBJ1-4	TGTGCCAGCAGTCACACCTCACAGCCTAATGAAAAACTGTTTTTT	CASSHTSQPNEKLFF
.	TRBV5-1	TRBD1	16	TRBJ1-1	TGCGCCAGCACGTGGGGACAGGGGCTTTCGAACACTGAAGCTTTCTTT	CASTWGQGLSNTEAFF
few	TRBV19	TRBD2	15	TRBJ2-2	TGTGCCAGTAGTCCCCCGGGGGGGAGCACCGGGGAGCTGTTTTTT	CASSPPGGSTGELFF
.	TRBV5-1	.	14	TRBJ2-3	TGCGCCAGCAGCTTGCAGGGGCGGACAGATACGCAGTATTTT	CASSLQGRTDTQYF
.	TRBV5-1	TRBD2	15	TRBJ2-1	TGCGCCAGCAGCGCAGGCCTAGCGGGTCTCAATGAGCAGTTCTTC	CASSAGLAGLNEQFF
.	TRBV7-2	TRBD1	17	TRBJ1-1	TGTGCCAGCAGCATCAAACTCGGGACAGGGACGAACACTGAAGCTTTCTTT	CASSIKLGTGTNTEAFF
few	TRBV7-2	.	15	TRBJ2-7	TGTGCCAGCAGCTTAGGGGCAGTCCCTCTCTACGAGCAGTACTTC	CASSLGAVPLYEQYF
few	TRBV27	.	13	TRBJ1-5	TGTGCCAGCAGTCAGAACAGGGTCCAGCCCCAGCATTTT	CASSQNRVQPQHF
.	TRBV4-3	TRBD1	16	TRBJ1-2	TGCGCCAGCAGCCAAGTCCCGGAGGACAGGGCCAGGGGCTACACCTTC	CASSQVPEDRARGYTF
few	TRBV9	TRBD2	16	TRBJ2-3	TGTGCCAGCAGCGTAGGGGACGGGAGGCGGGGAGATACGCAGTATTTT	CASSVGDGRRGDTQYF
.	TRBV5-1	.	14	TRBJ1-1	TGCGCCAGCAGCTTCTTAAAGAGGAACACTGAAGCTTTCTTT	CASSFLKRNTEAFF